The text below deals with one T cell receptor (beta chain). Its antigen remains unknown. Clones were read by immunoSEQ multiplex PCR, and TCRdb kept only the in-frame ones, dropping some. The sample carries roughly 100,000 clones, about 85% recorded once. The data were obtained in a study of cytomegalovirus exposure and HLA in healthy donors. As for the study in general: The 90 to 150 validation repertoires used a platform that matched the one used for the approximately 690 first-cohort repertoires, as a later analysis reported.

This CDR3 has 15 amino acids. CDR1 and CDR2 from the germline V gene are MDHEN and SYDVKM. The V and J ends lost 2 bases and 0 bases respectively, with 11 bases between them. Whole-study findings and limits: The authors enumerated over 150 TCR beta chains as linked to cytomegalovirus. As confirmed in vitro, a few CMV-associated chains were specific for CMV antigens. Reportedly, diagnosis of cytomegalovirus status by the classifier showed high specificity and sensitivity.

The gene calls are TRBV28 and TRBJ2-7; tentative D call: TRBD2 (5 bases). The sequence came from a man younger than 35 in good health and CMV-seropositive. The sample consisted of PBMCs. CDR3 residues: CASSLGGARSYEQYF. CDR3 bases: TGTGCCAGCAGTTTAGGAGGAGCCCGCTCCTACGAGCAGTACTTC.